The clone carrying this T cell receptor beta chain has more than one count but fewer than ten. The antigen is unknown. CDR3 length equals 18 residues. Germline V lookup: CDR1 SGDLS, CDR2 YYNGEE. Trimming took 0 bases from V and 0 from J; bases not matched to a gene: 8. This sample was taken from a study of blood T cells in healthy people across ages. Study-wide background: Template switching retrieved approximately one barcoded beta molecule for each two T cells. Study observations and caveats: Greater diversity and more naive CD4+ cells were seen in long-lived donors than in aged donors.

The authors extracted at least 5.5 micrograms of total RNA per sample. Through a sample-barcoded 5' primer and a J-beta primer mix, a second PCR was run for roughly 6 to 11 cycles. TCRdb passed the 5' RACE reads through MiXCR, listing each CDR3 protein once. The table has just over 1 million distinct CDR3 sequences, around 43% seen once. This TCR was sampled from a woman aged 55-70 years in good health. V gene TRBV9 combines with J gene TRBJ2-1; 8 bases match TRBD2. Input material: blood. The CDR3 DNA is TGTGCCAGCAGCGTAGGGGGGATCGGGACTAGCTCCTACAATGAGCAGTTCTTC. Encoded protein: CASSVGGIGTSSYNEQFF. Using reference TRBV9 and TRBJ2-1 for the parts outside the CDR3, the full variable domain is DSGVTQTPKHLITATGQRVTLRCSPRSGDLSVYWYQQSLDQGLQFLIQYYNGEERAKGNILERFSAQQFPDLHSELNLSSLELGDSALYFCASSVGGIGTSSYNEQFFGPGTRLTVL.